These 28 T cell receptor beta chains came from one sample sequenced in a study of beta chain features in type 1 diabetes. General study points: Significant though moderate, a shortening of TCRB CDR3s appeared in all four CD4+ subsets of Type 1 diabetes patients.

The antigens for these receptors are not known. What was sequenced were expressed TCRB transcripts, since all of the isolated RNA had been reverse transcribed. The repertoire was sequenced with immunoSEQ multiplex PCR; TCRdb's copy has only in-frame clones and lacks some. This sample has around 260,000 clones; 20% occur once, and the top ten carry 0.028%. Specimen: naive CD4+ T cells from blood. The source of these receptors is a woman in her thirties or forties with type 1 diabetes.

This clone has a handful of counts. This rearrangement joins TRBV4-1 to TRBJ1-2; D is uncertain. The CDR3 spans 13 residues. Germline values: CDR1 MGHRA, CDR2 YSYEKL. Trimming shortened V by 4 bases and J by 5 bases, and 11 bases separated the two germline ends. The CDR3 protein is CASSPLLRYGYTF. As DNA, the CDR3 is TGCGCCAGCAGCCCTCTCTTGAGATATGGCTACACCTTC.

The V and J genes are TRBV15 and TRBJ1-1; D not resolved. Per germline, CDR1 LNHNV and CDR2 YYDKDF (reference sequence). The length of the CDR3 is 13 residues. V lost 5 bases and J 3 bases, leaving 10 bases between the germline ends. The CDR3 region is CATSLEVDTEAFF. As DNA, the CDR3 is TGTGCCACCAGCCTAGAGGTGGACACTGAAGCTTTCTTT.

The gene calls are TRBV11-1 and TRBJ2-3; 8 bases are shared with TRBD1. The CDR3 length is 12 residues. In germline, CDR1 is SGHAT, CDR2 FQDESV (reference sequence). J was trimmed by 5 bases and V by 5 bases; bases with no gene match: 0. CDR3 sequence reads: CASSTGGDTQYF. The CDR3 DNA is TGTGCCAGCAGCACAGGGGGAGATACGCAGTATTTT.

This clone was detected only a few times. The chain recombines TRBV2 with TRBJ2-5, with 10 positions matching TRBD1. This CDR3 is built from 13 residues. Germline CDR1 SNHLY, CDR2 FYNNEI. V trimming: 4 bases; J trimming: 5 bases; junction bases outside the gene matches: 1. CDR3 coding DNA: TGTGCCAGCAGTGGGGACAGGGGTGAGACCCAGTACTTC. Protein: CASSGDRGETQYF.

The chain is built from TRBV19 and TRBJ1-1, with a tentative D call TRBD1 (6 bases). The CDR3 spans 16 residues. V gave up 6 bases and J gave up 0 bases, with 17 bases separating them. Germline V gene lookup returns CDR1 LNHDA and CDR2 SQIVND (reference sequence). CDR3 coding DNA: TGTGCCAGTAGGCAGGGGCCAACCATGCTGAACACTGAAGCTTTCTTT. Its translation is CASRQGPTMLNTEAFF.

This CDR3 reads CASTFQSNYGYTF. The CDR3, as DNA: TGTGCCAGTACATTCCAGTCTAACTATGGCTACACCTTC. The V and J genes are TRBV19 and TRBJ1-2; unclear D gene. The CDR3 is made up of 13 amino acids. With 7 bases removed from V and 0 bases from J, the gap between germline ends came to 9 bases. Germline V gene sequence: CDR1 LNHDA, CDR2 SQIVND (reference sequence). The full variable domain, its missing parts supplied by reference TRBV19 and TRBJ1-2, is DGGITQSPKYLFRKEGQNVTLSCEQNLNHDAMYWYRQDPGQGLRLIYYSQIVNDFQKGDIAEGYSVSREKKESFPLTVTSAQKNPTAFYLCASTFQSNYGYTFGSGTRLTVV.

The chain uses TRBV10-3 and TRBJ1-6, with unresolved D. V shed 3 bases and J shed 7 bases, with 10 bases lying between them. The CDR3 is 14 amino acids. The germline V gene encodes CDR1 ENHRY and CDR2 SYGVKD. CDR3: CAISEYSDNSPLHF. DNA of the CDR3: TGTGCCATCAGTGAATACAGTGACAATTCACCCCTCCACTTT.

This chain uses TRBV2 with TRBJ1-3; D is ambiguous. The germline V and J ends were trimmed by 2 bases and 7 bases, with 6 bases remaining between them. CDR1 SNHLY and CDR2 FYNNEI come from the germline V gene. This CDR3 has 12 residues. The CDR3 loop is CASSELENTIYF. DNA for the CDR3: TGTGCCAGCAGTGAACTTGAGAACACCATATATTTT.

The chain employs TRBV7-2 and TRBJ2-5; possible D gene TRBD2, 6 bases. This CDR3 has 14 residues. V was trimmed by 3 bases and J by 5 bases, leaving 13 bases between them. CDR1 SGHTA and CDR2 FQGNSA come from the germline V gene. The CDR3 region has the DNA TGTGCCAGCAGCTTCCACACGGGGGTTGAGACCCAGTACTTC. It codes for CASSFHTGVETQYF.

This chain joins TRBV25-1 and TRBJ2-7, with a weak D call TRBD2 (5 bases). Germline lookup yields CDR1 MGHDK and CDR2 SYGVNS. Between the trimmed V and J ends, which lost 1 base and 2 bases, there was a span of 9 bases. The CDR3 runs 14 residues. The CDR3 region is CASSEWPGTYEQYF. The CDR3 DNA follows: TGTGCCAGCAGTGAATGGCCGGGAACCTACGAGCAGTACTTC.

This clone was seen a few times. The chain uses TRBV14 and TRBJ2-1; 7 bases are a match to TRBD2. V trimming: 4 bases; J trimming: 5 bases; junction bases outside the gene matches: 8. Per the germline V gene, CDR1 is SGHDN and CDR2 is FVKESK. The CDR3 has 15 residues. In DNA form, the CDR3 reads TGTGCCAGCAGCCGCCGGGAGGCCCTTGACAATGAGCAGTTCTTC. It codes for CASSRREALDNEQFF.

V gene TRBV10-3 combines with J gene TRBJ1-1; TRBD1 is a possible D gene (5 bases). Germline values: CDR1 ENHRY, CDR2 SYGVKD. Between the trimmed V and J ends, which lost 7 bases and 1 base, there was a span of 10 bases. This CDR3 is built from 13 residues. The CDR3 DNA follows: TGTGCCATCATGGACACTTGGAACACTGAAGCTTTCTTT. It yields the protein CAIMDTWNTEAFF.

CDR3 coding DNA: TGTGCCAGCAGCCTCCGGGAGACAGATACGCAGTATTTT. Protein: CASSLRETDTQYF. This chain connects TRBV7-9 to TRBJ2-3, with D perhaps TRBD2 (6 bases). This CDR3 region has 13 residues. V lost 5 bases and J lost 3, with 9 bases in between. Germline V gene data show CDR1 as SEHNR and CDR2 as FQNEAQ (reference sequence). The complete variable domain, with remaining parts taken from reference TRBV7-9 and TRBJ2-3, reads DTGVSQNPRHKITKRGQNVTFRCDPISEHNRLYWYRQTLGQGPEFLTYFQNEAQLEKSRLLSDRFSAERPKGSFSTLEIQRTEQGDSAMYLCASSLRETDTQYFGPGTRLTVL.

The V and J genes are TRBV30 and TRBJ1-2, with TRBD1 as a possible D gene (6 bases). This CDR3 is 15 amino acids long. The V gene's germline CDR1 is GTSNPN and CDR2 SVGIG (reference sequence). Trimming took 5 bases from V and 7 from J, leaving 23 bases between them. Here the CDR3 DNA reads TGTGCCTGGGGAAGGGGTAGCGGGGGGCGAGGTGGCTACACCTTC. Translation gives CAWGRGSGGRGGYTF.

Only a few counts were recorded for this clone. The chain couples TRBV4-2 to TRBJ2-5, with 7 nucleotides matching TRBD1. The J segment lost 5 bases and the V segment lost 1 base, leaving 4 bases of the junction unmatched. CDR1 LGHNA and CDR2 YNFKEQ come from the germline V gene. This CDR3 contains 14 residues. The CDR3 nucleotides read TGTGCCAGCAGCCAAGCCAGGGGGTGGGAGACCCAGTACTTC. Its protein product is CASSQARGWETQYF.

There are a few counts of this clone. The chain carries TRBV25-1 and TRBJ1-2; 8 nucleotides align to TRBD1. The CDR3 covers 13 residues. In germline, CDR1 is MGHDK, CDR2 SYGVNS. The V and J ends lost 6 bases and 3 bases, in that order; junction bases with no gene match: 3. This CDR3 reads CASRPTGDYGYTF. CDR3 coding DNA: TGTGCCAGCAGGCCGACAGGGGACTATGGCTACACCTTC.

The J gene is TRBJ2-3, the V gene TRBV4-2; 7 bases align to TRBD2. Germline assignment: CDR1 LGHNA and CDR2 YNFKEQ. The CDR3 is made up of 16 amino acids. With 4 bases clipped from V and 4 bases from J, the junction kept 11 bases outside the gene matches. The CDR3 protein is CASSLFYGSGADTQYF. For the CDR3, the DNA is TGTGCCAGCAGCCTTTTTTACGGGAGCGGGGCAGATACGCAGTATTTT.

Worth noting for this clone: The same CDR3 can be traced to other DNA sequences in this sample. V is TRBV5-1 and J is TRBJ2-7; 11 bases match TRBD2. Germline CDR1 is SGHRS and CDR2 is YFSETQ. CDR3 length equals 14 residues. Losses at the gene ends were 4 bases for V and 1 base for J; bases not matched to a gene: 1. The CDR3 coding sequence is TGCGCCAGCAGCGGGACTAGCGGTTCCTACGAGCAGTACTTC. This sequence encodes CASSGTSGSYEQYF.

This CDR3 reads CASSFVRESLSGSYNEQFF. The CDR3 DNA is TGTGCCAGCAGCTTCGTTAGGGAGTCCCTTAGCGGCTCCTACAATGAGCAGTTCTTC. The V and J genes are TRBV7-9 and TRBJ2-1, with a tentative D call TRBD2 (6 bases). The CDR3 is 19 residues long. V was clipped by 3 bases and J by 0 bases, with 21 bases between them. Germline CDR1 and CDR2: SEHNR and FQNEAQ (reference sequence).

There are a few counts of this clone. The chain's CDR3 is CASSRGRAFTGELFF. In DNA form, the CDR3 reads TGCGCCAGCAGCCGCGGGAGGGCCTTCACCGGGGAGCTGTTTTTT. The chain joins TRBV4-3 to TRBJ2-2, with TRBD2 matching 9 bases. The CDR3 consists of 15 residues. V shed 4 bases and J 4 bases; nucleotides not matched to a gene: 4. The germline V gene encodes CDR1 LGHNA and CDR2 YSLEER.

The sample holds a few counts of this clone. For the CDR3, the DNA is TGTGCCAGCTCACCACCGTCAGGGGCGGCCACTGAAGCTTTCTTT. Translated: CASSPPSGAATEAFF. V and J are TRBV18 and TRBJ1-1, with D maybe TRBD1 (6 bases). Looked up from germline, CDR1 is KGHSH and CDR2 is LQKENI. Trimming shortened V by 0 bases and J by 4 bases, and 12 bases separated the two germline ends. The CDR3 runs to 15 residues.

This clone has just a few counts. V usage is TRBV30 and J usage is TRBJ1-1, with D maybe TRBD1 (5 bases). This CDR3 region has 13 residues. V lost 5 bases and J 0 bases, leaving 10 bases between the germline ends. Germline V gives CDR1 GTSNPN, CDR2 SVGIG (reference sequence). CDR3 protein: CAWDRLMNTEAFF. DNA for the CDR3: TGTGCCTGGGACAGACTGATGAACACTGAAGCTTTCTTT. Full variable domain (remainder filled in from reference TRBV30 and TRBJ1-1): SQTIHQWPATLVQPVGSPLSLECTVEGTSNPNLYWYRQAAGRGLQLLFYSVGIGQISSEVPQNLSASRPQDRQFILSSKKLLLSDSGFYLCAWDRLMNTEAFFGQGTRLTVV.

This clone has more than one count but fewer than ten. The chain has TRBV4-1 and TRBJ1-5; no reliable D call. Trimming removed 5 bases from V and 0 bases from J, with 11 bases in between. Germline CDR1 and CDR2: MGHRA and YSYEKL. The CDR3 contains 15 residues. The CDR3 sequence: CASSYGDYSNQPQHF. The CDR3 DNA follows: TGCGCCAGCAGCTACGGTGATTATAGCAATCAGCCCCAGCATTTT.

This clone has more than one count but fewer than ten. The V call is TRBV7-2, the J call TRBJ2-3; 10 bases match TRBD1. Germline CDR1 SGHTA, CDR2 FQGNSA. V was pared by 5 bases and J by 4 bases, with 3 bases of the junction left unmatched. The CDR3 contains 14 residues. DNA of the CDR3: TGTGCCAGCAGCCGACAGGGGGCTCCAGATACGCAGTATTTT. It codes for CASSRQGAPDTQYF. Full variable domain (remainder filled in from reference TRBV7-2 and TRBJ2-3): GAGVSQSPSNKVTEKGKDVELRCDPISGHTALYWYRQSLGQGLEFLIYFQGNSAPDKSGLPSDRFSAERTGGSVSTLTIQRTQQEDSAVYLCASSRQGAPDTQYFGPGTRLTVL.

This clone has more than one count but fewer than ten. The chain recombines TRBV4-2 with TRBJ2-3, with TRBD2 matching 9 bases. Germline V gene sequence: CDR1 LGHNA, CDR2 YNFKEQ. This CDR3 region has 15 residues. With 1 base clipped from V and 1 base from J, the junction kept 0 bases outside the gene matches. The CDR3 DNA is TGTGCCAGCAGCCAAGTAGCGGGGGGCACAGATACGCAGTATTTT. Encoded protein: CASSQVAGGTDTQYF.

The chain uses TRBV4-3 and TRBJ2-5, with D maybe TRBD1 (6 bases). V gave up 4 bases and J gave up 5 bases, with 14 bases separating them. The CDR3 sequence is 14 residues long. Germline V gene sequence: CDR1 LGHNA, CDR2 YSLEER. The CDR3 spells CASSPSQGWETQYF. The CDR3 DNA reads TGCGCCAGCAGCCCCTCACAGGGTTGGGAGACCCAGTACTTC.

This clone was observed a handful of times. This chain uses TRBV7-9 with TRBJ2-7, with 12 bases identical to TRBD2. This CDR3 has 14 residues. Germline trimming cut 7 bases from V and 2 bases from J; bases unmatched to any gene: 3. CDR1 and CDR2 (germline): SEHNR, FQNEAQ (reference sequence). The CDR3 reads CASTRTSGAYEQYF. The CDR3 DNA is TGTGCCAGCACCCGGACTAGCGGGGCCTACGAGCAGTACTTC.

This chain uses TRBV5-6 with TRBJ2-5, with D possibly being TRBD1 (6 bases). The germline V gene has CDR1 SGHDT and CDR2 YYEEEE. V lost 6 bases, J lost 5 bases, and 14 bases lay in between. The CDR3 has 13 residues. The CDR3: CASTRWQGETQYF. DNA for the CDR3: TGTGCCAGCACCCGATGGCAGGGGGAGACCCAGTACTTC. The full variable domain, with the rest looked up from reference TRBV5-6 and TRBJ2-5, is DAGVTQSPTHLIKTRGQQVTLRCSPKSGHDTVSWYQQALGQGPQFIFQYYEEEERQRGNFPDRFSGHQFPNYSSELNVNALLLGDSALYLCASTRWQGETQYFGPGTRLLVL.